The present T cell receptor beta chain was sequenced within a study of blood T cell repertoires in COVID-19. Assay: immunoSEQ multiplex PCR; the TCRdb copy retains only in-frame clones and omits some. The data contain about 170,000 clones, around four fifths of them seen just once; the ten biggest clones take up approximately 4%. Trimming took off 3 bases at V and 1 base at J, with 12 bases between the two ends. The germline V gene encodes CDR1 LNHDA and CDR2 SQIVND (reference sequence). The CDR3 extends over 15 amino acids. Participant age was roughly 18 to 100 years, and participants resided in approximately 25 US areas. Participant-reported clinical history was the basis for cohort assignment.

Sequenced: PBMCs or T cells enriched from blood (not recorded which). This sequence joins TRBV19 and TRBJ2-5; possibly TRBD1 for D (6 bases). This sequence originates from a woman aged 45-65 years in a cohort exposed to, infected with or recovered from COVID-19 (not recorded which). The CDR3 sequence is CASSMFGQTQETQYF. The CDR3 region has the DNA TGTGCCAGTAGTATGTTCGGACAGACCCAAGAGACCCAGTACTTC.